This entry is about one T cell receptor beta chain. This clone's antigen is unknown. According to the germline V gene (reference sequence), CDR1 reads LNHNV and CDR2 reads YYDKDF. Taken from cysteine to phenylalanine, the CDR3 has 15 residues. The coding DNA is unavailable. A commercial ELISA kit detecting HCMV-specific IgG in serum was used to determine HCMV serostatus. Peripheral blood mononuclear cells were isolated from blood by Ficoll density gradient centrifugation. The instrument given in TCRdb is Illumina HiSeq 2000. 5'RACE template switching, by which a universal primer site and unique molecular identifiers were added, was used to make TCR beta cDNA libraries. Synthesis of cDNA was primed from the TCR beta constant segment and was followed by two consecutive PCR amplification steps. The source study handled its data this way. Reads were demultiplexed and grouped by UMI with MIGEC, and clonotypes were assembled and quantified with MiTCR. To exclude erroneous sequences, only TCR cDNA sequences supported by at least two reads were retained. The tcR package was used for downstream repertoire analysis, with clonotypes matched between fractions based on CDR3 nucleotide sequence plus V segment. Antigen specificity was annotated against VDJdb with VDJmatch, allowing one amino acid substitution in CDR3. TCRdb reprocessed the reads and lists each CDR3 protein sequence as a single entry, with no DNA. TCRdb's processing, not the authors', yielded these V and J calls. Per the sample table, the count is roughly 420,000 distinct CDR3 sequences. The ten largest clonotypes hold more than 7% of the sample.

This sample is part of a study of T cells expressing NK-cell markers (dated by TCRdb to 2018 to 2021). Looking at the study overall: Seven or eight donors provided sorted CD3+CD56+NKG2C+, CD3+CD56+NKG2C- and CD3+CD56-NKG2C+ T-cell subsets, whose TCR beta-chain repertoires were profiled. Libraries were sequenced as 2 x 150 bp reads on Illumina HiSeq 2000/2500, MiSeq or NextSeq. Among the eight sequenced donors, only one was HCMV-seronegative, while the other seven were HCMV-seropositive. The study sequenced eight donors, all healthy volunteers chosen at random: three men and five women.

The full study reports these points: In six donors, the dominant CD3+CD56+NKG2C+ clonotypes were among the top 10 CD8+ clonotypes and accounted for roughly 1.0-7.0% of CD8+ T cells. Those dominant clonotypes were again the most abundant among CD3+CD56-NKG2C+ cells in a handful of donors, at roughly 25-60.1%. Whether the expanded NKG2C-expressing T cell clones were specific for HCMV antigens remained unclear.

Material for sequencing was blood T cells: a sorted CD56 or NKG2C T cell subset, CD4+ or CD8+ T cells, or bulk PBMC T cells (not recorded which). In this chain, TRBV15 is recombined with TRBJ2-4; TCRdb returns TRBD1, unconfirmable since there is no DNA. The receptor was derived from a woman aged 18 to 75 in good health. The CDR3: CATSRDPGEGDIQYF.